A selection of T cell receptor beta chains follows, all from one sample in a study of blood T cells in healthy people across ages. TCRdb re-derived calls from the 5' RACE reads in MiXCR, one entry per CDR3 protein. Among roughly 900,000 distinct CDR3 sequences listed, about 28% were seen once. The sequencing sample was made of blood. The receptors originated from a woman of 80 years or more in good health. Both conserved end residues are part of each CDR3.

v_gene	j_gene	CDR3aa
TRBV7-9	TRBJ2-2	CASSPRRWQFANTGELFF
TRBV2	TRBJ2-6	CAYRAQANVLTF
TRBV7-2	TRBJ1-6	CASSPVLGSPLHF
TRBV7-2	TRBJ2-5	CASSFGLAGASQETQYF
TRBV11-3	TRBJ1-2	CASSLDSHNYGYTF
TRBV20-1	TRBJ2-7	CSTSNRAGGKYF
TRBV25-1	TRBJ2-1	CASGGAGPYNEQFF
TRBV6-2/TRBV6-3	TRBJ1-1	CASRSLAGVNTEAFF
TRBV19	TRBJ2-5	CASRPGTFEETQYF
TRBV4-3	TRBJ2-7	CASSPRTGTATYEQYF
TRBV29-1	TRBJ2-5	CSEKGLAGGPGETQYF
TRBV6-2/TRBV6-3	TRBJ2-1	CASKTARTYNEQFF
TRBV7-2	TRBJ1-4	CASSLGWDRDVIDEKLFF
TRBV24-1	TRBJ1-2	CATSDFQGQGGYTF
TRBV24-1	TRBJ1-2	CATSDDSNYGYTF
TRBV29-1	TRBJ2-7	CSVWGGGGSDEQYF
TRBV6-5	TRBJ2-7	CASSYSIGVAYEQYF
TRBV29-1	TRBJ2-3	CSVERGTDTQYF
TRBV12-3/TRBV12-4	TRBJ2-1	CASSLRGTANNEQFF
TRBV6-2/TRBV6-3	TRBJ2-3	CASRDATDTQYF
TRBV4-2	TRBJ1-2	CASSQVSGLKNGYTF
TRBV21-1	TRBJ2-1	CASSKGDTDNEQFF
TRBV4-1	TRBJ1-4	CASTQVYRTGREKLFF
TRBV14	TRBJ2-1	CASSRQTGLDEQFF
TRBV28	TRBJ2-1	CASSNPGASNEQFF
TRBV7-2	TRBJ2-7	CASSYDRGISYEQYF
TRBV7-8	TRBJ1-4	CASSSYRFPTNEKLFF
TRBV6-2/TRBV6-3	TRBJ2-7	CASSYSGLIEEQYF
TRBV20-1	TRBJ2-1	CSALLAGGPSEQFF
TRBV6-5	TRBJ1-2	CASRTGTRNYGYTF
TRBV6-1	TRBJ1-2	CASFRLGGNYGYIF
TRBV4-3	TRBJ2-3	CASSQSSNPDTQYF
TRBV27	TRBJ1-4	CASSPRGRGTTNEKLFF
TRBV11-2	TRBJ1-2	CASSLNTGENGYTF
TRBV20-1	TRBJ1-1	CSAPHRGVGTEAFF
TRBV5-4	TRBJ2-1	CASKAISYNEQFF
TRBV19	TRBJ1-1	CASSIKGKNTEAFF
TRBV5-5	TRBJ1-4	CASRPTTGTGEGEKLFF
TRBV7-2	TRBJ1-2	CASSLALGTGSYGYTF
TRBV6-5	TRBJ1-1	CASSYSWGNPEAFF
TRBV5-1	TRBJ1-1	CASSLKLQKNTEAFF
TRBV7-2	TRBJ2-1	CASSPKQGVDNEQFF
TRBV12-3/TRBV12-4	TRBJ1-1	CASQGWTEAFF
TRBV7-2	TRBJ2-7	CASSSQSLREQYF
TRBV24-1	TRBJ2-7	CATSGESRGVSEQYF
TRBV7-2	TRBJ2-6	CASRKSRGANVLTF
TRBV27	TRBJ2-7	CASSNPHRGSYEQYF
TRBV6-5	TRBJ2-5	CASSYSTGVQETQYF